These 20 T cell receptor beta chains were sequenced from one sample in a study of T cells in Graves' hyperthyroidism and ophthalmopathy. TCR beta CDR3 sequences were amplified from RNA transcripts. Researchers ran a first-round RT-PCR on the TCR CDR3 using the HTBI primer set. MiXCR, run by TCRdb on the multiplex PCR reads, gives a single entry per CDR3 protein. The table has hundreds of thousands of distinct CDR3 sequences, roughly 14% seen once; the top ten hold roughly 4.5%. The material sequenced was blood. All receptors come from a woman aged 40 to 55 with Graves' ophthalmopathy.

This clonotype was seen many times. The gene calls are TRBV28 and TRBJ2-7; the D is unclear. The CDR3 sequence is 14 residues long. The V end was cut by 4 bases, the J end by 0 bases, with 10 bases between. Germline V CDR1 and CDR2: MDHEN, SYDVKM. CDR3 sequence reads: CASSSAQPSYEQYF. In DNA, the CDR3 is TGTGCCAGCAGTTCGGCACAGCCCTCCTACGAGCAGTACTTC.

This sequence joins TRBV14 and TRBJ2-1; TRBD2 is a possible D gene (5 bases). Germline CDR1 reads SGHDN; CDR2 reads FVKESK. This CDR3 has 12 residues. Trimming shortened V by 4 bases and J by 16 bases, and 17 bases separated the two germline ends. The CDR3 loop reads CASSPLGDLAFF. CDR3 in DNA: TGTGCCAGCAGCCCTTTGGGAGACCTTGCATTCTTC.

This clonotype was observed many times. The V gene is TRBV20-1, the J gene TRBJ2-2, with 10 bases that match TRBD2. This CDR3 contains 16 residues. Germline loops: CDR1 DFQATT, CDR2 SNEGSKA (reference sequence). The V and J ends lost 3 bases and 2 bases, in that order; junction bases with no gene match: 6. The CDR3 region is CSASAQLAGNTGELFF. In DNA, the CDR3 is TGCAGTGCTAGCGCCCAACTAGCGGGAAACACCGGGGAGCTGTTTTTT.

This clonotype was seen many times. V gene TRBV6-5 combines with J gene TRBJ2-7; possible D gene TRBD1, 6 bases. The germline CDR1 and CDR2 sequences are MNHEY and SVGAGI. V dropped 2 bases and J dropped 5 bases, with 10 bases sitting between them. The CDR3 totals 13 residues. CDR3 DNA: TGTGCCAGCAGTTACCGGAGGACAGACGAGCAGTACTTC. Its translation is CASSYRRTDEQYF.

The chain joins TRBV19 to TRBJ2-2; TRBD1 aligns across 7 bases. Germline assignment: CDR1 LNHDA and CDR2 SQIVND (reference sequence). The CDR3 has 17 residues. V shed 3 bases, J shed 5 bases, and the junction held 12 bases outside the gene matches. CDR3 loop: CASSILRARGSTGELFF. DNA of the CDR3: TGTGCCAGTAGTATTCTCCGGGCCAGGGGGAGTACCGGGGAGCTGTTTTTT.

The chain couples TRBV28 to TRBJ2-5, with 13 bases lining up with TRBD2. CDR3 length: 16 residues. The germline V gene encodes CDR1 MDHEN and CDR2 SYDVKM. The trim removed 4 bases at V and 1 base at J, leaving 3 bases unmatched. The CDR3 DNA is TGTGCCAGCAGTTCCTGGACTAGCGGGAGCCAAGAGACCCAGTACTTC. Translating it yields CASSSWTSGSQETQYF.

The sample holds many counts of this clonotype. The chain couples TRBV30 to TRBJ1-2, with 7 bases fitting TRBD1. The J segment lost 4 bases and the V segment lost 4 bases, leaving 6 bases of the junction unmatched. Germline-derived CDR1 and CDR2 are GTSNPN and SVGIG (reference sequence). The CDR3 is 13 residues long. CDR3 amino acids: CAWNQGGAYGYTF. CDR3 DNA: TGTGCCTGGAACCAGGGGGGGGCCTATGGCTACACCTTC.

In its sample, this clonotype was seen many times. The gene calls are TRBV15 and TRBJ2-5; D tentatively fits TRBD1 or TRBD2 (5 bases each). The ends were cut back, 7 bases at V and 5 bases at J, with 14 bases in the middle. This CDR3 is 13 amino acids long. From germline, CDR1 is LNHNV and CDR2 YYDKDF (reference sequence). The CDR3 DNA sequence: TGTGCCACCAAATCGGGGCTCGGGGAGACCCAGTACTTC. Translation: CATKSGLGETQYF.

The chain uses TRBV3-1 and TRBJ2-7; 9 nucleotides agree with TRBD2. The V and J ends lost 1 base and 7 bases, in that order; junction bases with no gene match: 8. The V gene's germline CDR1 is LGHDT and CDR2 YNNKEL (reference sequence). The CDR3 length is 15 residues. As DNA, the CDR3 is TGTGCCAGCAGCCAAGTCGTAGCGGGAGTAGGAGAGCAGTACTTC. Amino acids: CASSQVVAGVGEQYF.

This chain links TRBV6-1 with TRBJ2-7, with 9 bases matching TRBD1. V was pared by 4 bases and J by 2 bases, with 6 bases of the junction left unmatched. Germline V lookup: CDR1 MNHNS, CDR2 SASEGT. CDR3 length: 15 amino acids. CDR3 nucleotide sequence: TGTGCCAGCAGTGGGGACAGGGCCCCAACCTACGAGCAGTACTTC. Amino acids: CASSGDRAPTYEQYF.

The rearrangement joins TRBV3-1 to TRBJ1-2; a possible D gene is TRBD1 (5 bases). There are 16 residues in the CDR3. Germline V gene data show CDR1 as LGHDT and CDR2 as YNNKEL (reference sequence). Trimming took off 0 bases at V and 1 base at J, with 12 bases between the two ends. CDR3 residues: CASSQEALQGNYGYTF. The CDR3 coding sequence is TGTGCCAGCAGCCAAGAGGCGCTCCAGGGTAACTATGGCTACACCTTC.

This chain connects TRBV6-9 to TRBJ2-5; TRBD2 agrees at 9 bases. The CDR3 contains 15 residues. With 4 bases clipped from V and 2 bases from J, the junction kept 5 bases outside the gene matches. CDR1 MNHGY and CDR2 SVAAGI come from the germline V gene. The CDR3 loop is CASSLELAGQETQYF. The CDR3 DNA sequence: TGTGCCAGCAGTTTAGAGCTAGCGGGACAAGAGACCCAGTACTTC.

This chain connects TRBV12-3 or TRBV12-4 to TRBJ2-7; a weak D match, TRBD2 (6 bases). The CDR3 sequence is 16 residues long. V lost 6 bases and J 7 bases, leaving 25 bases between the germline ends. DNA for the CDR3: TGTGCCAGCAGACCAAGTGCCGGGACTCCTTCGGGGGAGCAGTACTTC. Translating it yields CASRPSAGTPSGEQYF.

This clonotype was observed many times. The chain has TRBV9 and TRBJ1-2; D is unclear. V dropped 3 bases and J dropped 1 base, with 16 bases sitting between them. Germline V CDR1 and CDR2: SGDLS, YYNGEE. This CDR3 is built from 16 residues. The CDR3 nucleotides are TGTGCCAGCAGCGGTGAAACGGGGATCATTAACTATGGCTACACCTTC. This sequence encodes CASSGETGIINYGYTF.

V gene TRBV7-2 combines with J gene TRBJ2-7; D not certain. Trimming left V 5 bases short and J 4 bases short, with 6 bases between. Germline V lookup: CDR1 SGHTA, CDR2 FQGNSA. The CDR3 length is 11 residues. The CDR3, as DNA: TGTGCCAGCAGCGTCGTTTACGAGCAGTACTTC. Its translation is CASSVVYEQYF.

This clonotype was found many times. V is TRBV6-1 and J is TRBJ2-7, with D possibly being TRBD2 (6 bases). Germline V gene data show CDR1 as MNHNS and CDR2 as SASEGT. CDR3 length equals 16 residues. V gave up 3 bases and J gave up 1 base, with 16 bases separating them. In DNA, the CDR3 is TGTGCCAGCAGTGAGCTCGGACGGGGGATTTCCTACGAGCAGTACTTC. Its translation: CASSELGRGISYEQYF.

This clonotype was counted ten times or more. CDR3 in DNA: TGTGCCAGCAGTTTGGGAGGGCAGAGTAGGCCCCAGCATTTT. Its protein is CASSLGGQSRPQHF. J is TRBJ1-5 and V is TRBV28; D uncertain. The CDR3 contains 14 residues. Trimming stripped 3 bases from V and 9 bases from J, with 15 bases between. CDR1 is MDHEN and CDR2 is SYDVKM in the germline V gene.

This clonotype occurred many times. V is TRBV5-5 and J is TRBJ1-5, with no clear D. The CDR3 has 14 amino acids. Germline-derived CDR1 and CDR2 are SGHKS and YYEKEE (reference sequence). V lost 6 bases and J lost 5, with 15 bases in between. CDR3 loop: CASTQVGRDQPQHF. CDR3 nucleotide sequence: TGTGCCAGCACCCAAGTGGGCCGGGATCAGCCCCAGCATTTT.

This clonotype was found many times. The chain joins TRBV27 to TRBJ2-7; D not certain. CDR1 MNHEY and CDR2 SMNVEV come from the germline V gene (reference sequence). Trimming stripped 3 bases from V and 1 base from J, with 7 bases between. The CDR3 has 13 amino acids. The CDR3 protein is CASSFATSYEQYF. The CDR3 region has the DNA TGTGCCAGCAGTTTTGCAACATCCTACGAGCAGTACTTC.

This chain joins TRBV6-2 or TRBV6-3 and TRBJ2-7; TRBD2 might be the D (6 bases). The germline V gene encodes CDR1 MNHEY and CDR2 SVGEGT. V lost 0 bases and J 3 bases, leaving 18 bases between the germline ends. CDR3 size: 17 residues. The CDR3 loop reads CASSYSRAVADFYEQYF. The CDR3 coding sequence is TGTGCCAGCAGTTACTCGAGGGCCGTAGCGGACTTCTACGAGCAGTACTTC.